This T cell receptor beta chain derives from a study of cytomegalovirus exposure and HLA in healthy donors. Study-level findings and limits: Three chains tied to CMV proved CMV antigen-specific in vitro. In most subjects, TCR beta sequences reportedly gave accurate predictions of HLA-A and HLA-B alleles.

From germline, CDR1 is MNHEY and CDR2 SMNVEV (reference sequence). The CDR3 has 15 residues. V lost 7 bases and J lost 1, with 11 bases in between. Concerning this clone: What it recognizes is unknown.

PCR was performed using 60 Vbeta and 13 Jbeta primers. Measured with immunoSEQ multiplex PCR; TCRdb has only the in-frame clones, and not every one. The data contain roughly 140,000 clones, 64% of them seen just once; the ten biggest clones take up about 2.9%. The TCR originated in a woman under 40 in good health and CMV-seropositive. The sequencing sample was made of PBMCs. The V gene is TRBV27, the J gene TRBJ2-6, with TRBD2 as a possible D gene (6 bases). CDR3 loop: CASKAGGSGANVLTF. For the CDR3, the DNA is TGTGCCAGCAAAGCGGGCGGATCTGGGGCCAACGTCCTGACTTTC.